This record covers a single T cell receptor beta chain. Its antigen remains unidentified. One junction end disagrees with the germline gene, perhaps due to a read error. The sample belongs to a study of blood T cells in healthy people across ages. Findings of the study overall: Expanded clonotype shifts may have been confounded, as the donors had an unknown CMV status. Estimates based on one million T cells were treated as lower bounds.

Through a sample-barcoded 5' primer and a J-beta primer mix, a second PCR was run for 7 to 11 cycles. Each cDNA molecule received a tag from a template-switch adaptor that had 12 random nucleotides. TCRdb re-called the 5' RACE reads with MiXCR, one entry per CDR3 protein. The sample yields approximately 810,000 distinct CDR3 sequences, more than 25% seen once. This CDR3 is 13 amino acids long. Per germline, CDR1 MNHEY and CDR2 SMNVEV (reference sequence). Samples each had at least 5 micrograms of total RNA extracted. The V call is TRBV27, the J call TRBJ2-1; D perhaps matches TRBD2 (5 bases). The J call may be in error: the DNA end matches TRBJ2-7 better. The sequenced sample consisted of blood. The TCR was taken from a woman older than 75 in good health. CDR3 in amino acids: CVSRFSGINEQYF. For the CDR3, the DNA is TGTGTCAGCAGGTTTTCCGGGATCAACGAGCAGTACTTC.